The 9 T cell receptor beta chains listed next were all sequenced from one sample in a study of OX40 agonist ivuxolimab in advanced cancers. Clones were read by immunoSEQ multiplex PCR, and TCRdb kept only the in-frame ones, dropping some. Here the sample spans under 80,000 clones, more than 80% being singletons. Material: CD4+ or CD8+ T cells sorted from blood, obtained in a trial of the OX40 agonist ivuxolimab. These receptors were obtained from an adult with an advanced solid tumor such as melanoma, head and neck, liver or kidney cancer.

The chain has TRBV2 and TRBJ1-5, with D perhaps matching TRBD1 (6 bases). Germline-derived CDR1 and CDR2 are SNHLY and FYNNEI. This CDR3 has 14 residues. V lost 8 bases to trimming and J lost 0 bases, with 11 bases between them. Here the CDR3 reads CASGRDNSNQPQHF. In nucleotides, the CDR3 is TGTGCCAGCGGACGGGACAATAGCAATCAGCCCCAGCATTTT.

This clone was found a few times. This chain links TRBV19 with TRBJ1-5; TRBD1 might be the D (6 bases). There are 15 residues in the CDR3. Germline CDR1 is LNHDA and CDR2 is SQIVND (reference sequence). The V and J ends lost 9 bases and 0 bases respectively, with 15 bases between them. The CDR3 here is CASRPGGSSNQPQHF. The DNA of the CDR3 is TGTGCCAGCCGGCCCGGGGGCAGTAGCAATCAGCCCCAGCATTTT.

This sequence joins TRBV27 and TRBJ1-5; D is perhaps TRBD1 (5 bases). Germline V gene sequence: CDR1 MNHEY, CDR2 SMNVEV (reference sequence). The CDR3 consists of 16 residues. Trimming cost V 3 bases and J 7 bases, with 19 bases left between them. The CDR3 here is CASSFPTGRARQPQHF. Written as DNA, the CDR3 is TGTGCCAGCAGTTTCCCTACGGGCAGGGCTCGGCAGCCCCAGCATTTT.

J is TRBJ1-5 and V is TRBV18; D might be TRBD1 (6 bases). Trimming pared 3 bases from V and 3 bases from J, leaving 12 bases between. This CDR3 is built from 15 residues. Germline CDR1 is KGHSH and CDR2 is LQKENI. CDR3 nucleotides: TGTGCCAGCTCACCCGGGACAATTCTCAATCAGCCCCAGCATTTT. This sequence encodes CASSPGTILNQPQHF.

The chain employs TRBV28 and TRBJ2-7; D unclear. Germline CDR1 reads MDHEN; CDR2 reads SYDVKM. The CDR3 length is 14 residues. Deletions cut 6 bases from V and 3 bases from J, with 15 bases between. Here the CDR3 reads CASSPPAGDYEQYF. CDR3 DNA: TGTGCCAGCAGCCCCCCCGCTGGCGACTACGAGCAGTACTTC.

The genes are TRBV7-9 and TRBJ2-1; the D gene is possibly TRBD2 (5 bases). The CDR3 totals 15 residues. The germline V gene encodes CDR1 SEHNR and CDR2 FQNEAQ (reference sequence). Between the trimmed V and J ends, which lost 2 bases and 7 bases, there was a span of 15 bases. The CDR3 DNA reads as TGTGCCAGCAGCTTAACTCTTTCGACGGGGAATGAGCAGTTCTTC. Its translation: CASSLTLSTGNEQFF. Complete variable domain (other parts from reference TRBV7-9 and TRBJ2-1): DTGVSQNPRHKITKRGQNVTFRCDPISEHNRLYWYRQTLGQGPEFLTYFQNEAQLEKSRLLSDRFSAERPKGSFSTLEIQRTEQGDSAMYLCASSLTLSTGNEQFFGPGTRLTVL.

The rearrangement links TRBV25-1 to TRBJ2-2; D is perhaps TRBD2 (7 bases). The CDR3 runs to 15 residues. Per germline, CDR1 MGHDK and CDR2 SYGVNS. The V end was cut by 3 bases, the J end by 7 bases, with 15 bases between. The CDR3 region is CASSEGGREGGELFF. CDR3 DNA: TGTGCCAGCAGTGAGGGGGGCAGGGAGGGCGGGGAGCTGTTTTTT.

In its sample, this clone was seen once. DNA for the CDR3: TGTGCCAGCAGTTTAAGCACAGATACGCAGTATTTT. Encoded protein: CASSLSTDTQYF. The V call is TRBV28, the J call TRBJ2-3; D is unclear. With 2 bases removed from V and 0 bases from J, the gap between germline ends came to 0 bases. The germline gives CDR1 MDHEN, CDR2 SYDVKM. The CDR3 is 12 amino acids. The variable domain in full, with the rest retrieved from reference TRBV28 and TRBJ2-3, is DVKVTQSSRYLVKRTGEKVFLECVQDMDHENMFWYRQDPGLGLRLIYFSYDVKMKEKGDIPEGYSVSREKKERFSLILESASTNQTSMYLCASSLSTDTQYFGPGTRLTVL.

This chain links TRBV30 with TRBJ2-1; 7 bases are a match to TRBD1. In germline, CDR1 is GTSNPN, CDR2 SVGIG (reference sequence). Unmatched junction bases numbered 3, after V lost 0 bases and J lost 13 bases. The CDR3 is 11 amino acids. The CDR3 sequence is CAWSVQGLQFF. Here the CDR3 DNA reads TGTGCCTGGAGTGTACAGGGGCTCCAGTTCTTC. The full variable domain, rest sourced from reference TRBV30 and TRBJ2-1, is SQTIHQWPATLVQPVGSPLSLECTVEGTSNPNLYWYRQAAGRGLQLLFYSVGIGQISSEVPQNLSASRPQDRQFILSSKKLLLSDSGFYLCAWSVQGLQFFGPGTRLTVL.